The 18 T cell receptor beta chains given below trace back to one sample, sequenced in a study of cytomegalovirus exposure and HLA in healthy donors. The PCR made use of 60 Vbeta and 13 Jbeta primers. Assay used: immunoSEQ multiplex PCR; TCRdb lists only in-frame clones, some missing. The table shows over 120,000 clones, with 75% to 90% occurring only once. The sequencing sample was made of PBMCs. The receptors were gathered from a woman aged 25 to 39 in good health and CMV-seronegative.

This sequence joins TRBV27 and TRBJ2-1; 8 bases align to TRBD1. The V gene end was trimmed by 6 bases and the J gene end by 4 bases; junction bases not matched to a gene: 8. CDR3 size: 15 residues. CDR1 is MNHEY and CDR2 is SMNVEV in the germline V gene (reference sequence). In DNA form, the CDR3 reads TGTGCCAGCAGACTCAACAGGGGGTCTTACAATGAGCAGTTCTTC. This sequence encodes CASRLNRGSYNEQFF.

The chain is built from TRBV6-5 and TRBJ1-3; unclear D gene. CDR1 and CDR2 from the germline V gene are MNHEY and SVGAGI. With 5 bases removed from V and 0 bases from J, the gap between germline ends came to 11 bases. The CDR3 has 15 amino acids. This CDR3 is CASSADLSSGNTIYF. The CDR3 DNA sequence: TGTGCCAGCAGTGCGGATCTTAGCTCTGGAAACACCATATATTTT.

The chain links TRBV6-1 to TRBJ2-1, with 9 positions matching TRBD2. This CDR3 region has 17 residues. With V trimmed by 1 base and J by 10 bases, 14 bases remained unmatched. The germline CDR1 and CDR2 sequences are MNHNS and SASEGT. CDR3 coding DNA: TGTGCCAGCAGTGAAGAGCCGCCGGGACTAGCCGAGGGGGAGCAGTTCTTC. Protein product: CASSEEPPGLAEGEQFF.

The chain couples TRBV2 to TRBJ2-7; D might be TRBD1 (8 bases). CDR1 and CDR2 (germline): SNHLY, FYNNEI. V lost 6 bases and J lost 7, with 13 bases in between. This CDR3 is 12 amino acids long. CDR3 loop: CASSRGRGEQYF. The DNA for the CDR3 is TGTGCCAGCAGCAGGGGGCGGGGGGAGCAGTACTTC.

As for this clone: Sequence at one end of the junction differs from germline and may be a read error. The chain has TRBV7-9 and TRBJ2-2, with 8 nucleotides matching TRBD1. The germline CDR1 and CDR2 sequences are SEHNR and FQNEAQ (reference sequence). This CDR3 region has 15 residues. The CDR3 region is CSSSPRGLDTGELFF. The CDR3 coding sequence is TGTTCCAGCAGCCCCAGGGGGCTAGACACCGGGGAGCTGTTTTTT.

To note about this clone: As the CDR3 is not closed by the conserved phenylalanine or tryptophan, this likely results from a read error. The DNA is omitted, as the CDR3 cannot be located on it reliably, and the CDR3 follows TCRdb's listing. The V gene is TRBV5-4, the J gene TRBJ1-2; the tabulated D call, TRBD1, remains unverified against the DNA. Germline loops: CDR1 SGHNT, CDR2 YYREEE (reference sequence). The CDR3 length is 13 residues, termini included. CDR3 sequence reads: CASSTPVMTVPEV.

The table lists this clone with a count of one. The chain links TRBV2 to TRBJ1-4; no clear D. V gave up 6 bases and J gave up 0 bases, with 11 bases separating them. This CDR3 is 15 amino acids long. Per the germline V gene, CDR1 is SNHLY and CDR2 is FYNNEI. The CDR3 here is CASSPLRSTNEKLFF. CDR3 nucleotide sequence: TGTGCCAGCAGCCCGCTGAGGTCAACTAATGAAAAACTGTTTTTT.

V usage is TRBV7-2 and J usage is TRBJ1-2; 9 bases fit TRBD1. Germline V gene data show CDR1 as SGHTA and CDR2 as FQGNSA. The CDR3 totals 16 residues. J lost 7 bases, V lost 5 bases, and 14 bases had no gene match. The DNA of the CDR3 is TGTGCCAGCAGCACCCGGGGTCCGACAGGGGGAGGTGGCTACACCTTC. It translates to CASSTRGPTGGGGYTF.

The J gene is TRBJ2-2, the V gene TRBV2; 7 bases align to TRBD1. The CDR3 loop spans 15 amino acids. Germline assignment: CDR1 SNHLY and CDR2 FYNNEI. Unmatched junction bases numbered 3, after V lost 0 bases and J lost 5 bases. The CDR3 here is CASSEAQGVTGELFF. CDR3 nucleotides: TGTGCCAGCAGTGAAGCGCAGGGGGTAACCGGGGAGCTGTTTTTT. Filled out from reference TRBV2 and TRBJ2-2, the complete variable domain reads EPEVTQTPSHQVTQMGQEVILRCVPISNHLYFYWYRQILGQKVEFLVSFYNNEISEKSEIFDDQFSVERPDGSNFTLKIRSTKLEDSAMYFCASSEAQGVTGELFFGEGSRLTVL.

The V gene is TRBV7-2, the J gene TRBJ1-2, with D unresolved. Trimming took 5 bases from V and 2 from J, leaving 9 bases between them. The CDR3 consists of 13 residues. Germline V lookup: CDR1 SGHTA, CDR2 FQGNSA. The CDR3 reads CASSPRENYGYTF. Here the CDR3 DNA reads TGTGCCAGCAGCCCCCGCGAGAACTATGGCTACACCTTC.

This clone was seen more than once but under ten times. The chain employs TRBV5-1 and TRBJ1-3, with TRBD1 identical over 9 bases. Germline CDR1 is SGHRS and CDR2 is YFSETQ. J gave up 1 base and V 0 bases, and 2 bases lay outside the gene matches. The CDR3 consists of 16 residues. The CDR3 sequence is CASSLEGQGSGNTIYF. The CDR3 region has the DNA TGCGCCAGCAGCTTGGAGGGACAGGGTTCTGGAAACACCATATATTTT.

This clone was counted a few times. The chain joins TRBV7-9 to TRBJ2-1, with 10 positions matching TRBD2. The CDR3 is 16 residues long. V lost 5 bases and J lost 5; bases outside the gene matches: 9. Per the germline V gene, CDR1 is SEHNR and CDR2 is FQNEAQ (reference sequence). CDR3 protein: CASSPRLAGVHNEQFF. CDR3 DNA sequence: TGTGCCAGCAGCCCGAGGCTAGCGGGAGTTCACAATGAGCAGTTCTTC.

This chain connects TRBV19 to TRBJ1-1; 10 nucleotides align to TRBD1. The germline V gene encodes CDR1 LNHDA and CDR2 SQIVND (reference sequence). J lost 5 bases, V lost 5 bases, and 8 bases had no gene match. This CDR3 has 15 amino acids. CDR3: CASSASDRGRTEAFF. CDR3 coding DNA: TGTGCCAGTAGTGCCAGCGACAGGGGGCGAACTGAAGCTTTCTTT.

The chain combines TRBV2 with TRBJ2-7; TRBD2 aligns across 11 bases. The length of the CDR3 is 15 residues. The germline gives CDR1 SNHLY, CDR2 FYNNEI. With 6 bases clipped from V and 4 bases from J, the junction kept 8 bases outside the gene matches. The CDR3 is CASRPTSGSRYEQYF. The CDR3 DNA is TGTGCCAGCAGACCTACTAGCGGGAGTCGGTACGAGCAGTACTTC.

V usage is TRBV27 and J usage is TRBJ2-3; 9 nucleotides align to TRBD1. The trim removed 2 bases at V and 6 bases at J, leaving 6 bases unmatched. The CDR3 loop spans 15 amino acids. Germline lookup yields CDR1 MNHEY and CDR2 SMNVEV (reference sequence). CDR3 sequence reads: CASSLGTGWWDTQYF. As DNA, the CDR3 is TGTGCCAGCAGTTTAGGGACAGGGTGGTGGGATACGCAGTATTTT.

This chain uses TRBV11-2 with TRBJ1-2; TRBD1 is a possible D gene (5 bases). Germline assignment: CDR1 SGHAT and CDR2 FQNNGV. Deletions cut 4 bases from V and 6 bases from J, with 27 bases between. There are 18 residues in the CDR3. CDR3 sequence (DNA): TGTGCCAGCAGCTCGATGGTTCAGATGGTCGGAGGGGAGGATGGCTACACCTTC. Translated: CASSSMVQMVGGEDGYTF.

The J gene is TRBJ1-2, the V gene TRBV5-1, with D possibly matching TRBD1 (6 bases). Germline CDR1 reads SGHRS; CDR2 reads YFSETQ. This CDR3 comprises 16 residues. Trimming removed 1 base at V and 7 bases at J, with 20 bases between. CDR3 in DNA: TGCGCCAGCAGCTTGAGCACAGGGCCACTGAATACTGGCTACACCTTC. This gives the protein CASSLSTGPLNTGYTF.

The CDR3 region has the DNA TGTGCCAGTAGTATTTCTAGCGGCCACAATGAGCAGTTCTTC. Amino acids: CASSISSGHNEQFF. This sequence joins TRBV19 and TRBJ2-1, with 7 nucleotides matching TRBD2. CDR1 and CDR2 (germline): LNHDA, SQIVND (reference sequence). Losses at the gene ends were 3 bases for V and 5 bases for J; bases not matched to a gene: 4. This CDR3 region has 14 residues.